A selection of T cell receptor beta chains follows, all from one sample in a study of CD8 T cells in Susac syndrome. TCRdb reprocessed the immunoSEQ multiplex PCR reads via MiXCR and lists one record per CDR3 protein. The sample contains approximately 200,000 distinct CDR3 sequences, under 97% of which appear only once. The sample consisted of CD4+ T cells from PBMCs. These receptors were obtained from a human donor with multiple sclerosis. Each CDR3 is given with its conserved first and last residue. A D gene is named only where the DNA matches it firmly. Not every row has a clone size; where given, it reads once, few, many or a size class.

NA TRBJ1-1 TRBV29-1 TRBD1 CSGGQAIWTEAFF TGCAGCGGGGGACAGGCGATCTGGACTGAAGCTTTCTTT
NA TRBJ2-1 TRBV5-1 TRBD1 CASSLGGQVIYNEQFF TGCGCCAGCAGCTTGGGGGGACAGGTTATATACAATGAGCAGTTCTTC
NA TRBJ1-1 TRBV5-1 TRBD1 CASSLLPRTGGEAEAFF TGCGCCAGCAGCTTGCTCCCTAGGACAGGGGGCGAGGCTGAAGCTTTCTTT
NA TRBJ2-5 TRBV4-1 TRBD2 CASSQDVTGGAWETQYF TGCGCCAGCAGCCAAGATGTCACCGGGGGGGCCTGGGAGACCCAGTACTTC
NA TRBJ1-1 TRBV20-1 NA CSARGSRDGITEAFF TGCAGTGCTAGAGGATCCAGGGACGGGATCACTGAAGCTTTCTTT
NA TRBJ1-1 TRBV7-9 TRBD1 CASSPIGYRDRVNTEAFF TGTGCCAGCAGCCCCATCGGTTATCGGGACAGGGTGAACACTGAAGCTTTCTTT
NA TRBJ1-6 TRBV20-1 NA CSATKGQRYYNSPLHF TGCAGTGCAACCAAAGGACAGCGGTACTATAATTCACCCCTCCACTTT
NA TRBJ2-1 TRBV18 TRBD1 CASSPRDSYNEQFF TGTGCCAGCTCACCCCGGGACAGCTACAATGAGCAGTTCTTC
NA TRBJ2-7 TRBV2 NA CASSDRGAYYEQYF TGTGCCAGCAGTGACAGGGGGGCCTACTACGAGCAGTACTTC
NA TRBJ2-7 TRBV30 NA CAWSYLARAYEQYF TGTGCCTGGAGTTATCTGGCACGGGCCTACGAGCAGTACTTC
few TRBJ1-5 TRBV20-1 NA CSASRGNQPQHF TGCAGTGCTAGTCGGGGCAATCAGCCCCAGCATTTT
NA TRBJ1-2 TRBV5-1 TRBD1 CASSDRDRGSDGYTF TGCGCCAGCAGCGACCGGGACAGGGGGTCGGATGGCTACACCTTC
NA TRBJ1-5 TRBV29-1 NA CSVGAEANQPQHF TGCAGCGTTGGCGCAGAAGCCAATCAGCCCCAGCATTTT
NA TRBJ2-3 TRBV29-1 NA CSVRGGVDTQYF TGCAGCGTGAGGGGGGGAGTGGATACGCAGTATTTT
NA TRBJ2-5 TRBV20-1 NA CSASLQIGGETQYF TGCAGTGCTAGTCTCCAGATTGGGGGAGAGACCCAGTACTTC
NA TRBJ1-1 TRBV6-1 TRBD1 CASSERPSTGGRSEAFF TGTGCCAGCAGTGAGCGACCGTCGACAGGGGGAAGGTCTGAAGCTTTCTTT
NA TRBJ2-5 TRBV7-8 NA CASSFQEGGETQYF TGTGCCAGCAGCTTTCAGGAAGGGGGAGAGACCCAGTACTTC
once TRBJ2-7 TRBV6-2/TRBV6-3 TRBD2 CASSYSNRGSGGTEQYF TGTGCCAGCAGTTACTCGAATCGAGGTAGCGGGGGGACCGAGCAGTACTTC
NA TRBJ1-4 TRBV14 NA CASSQGPTNEKLFF TGTGCCAGCAGCCAAGGTCCAACTAATGAAAAACTGTTTTTT
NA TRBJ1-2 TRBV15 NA CATSTRGRGANYGYTF TGTGCCACCAGCACCAGGGGCCGTGGAGCTAACTATGGCTACACCTTC
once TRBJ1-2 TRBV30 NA CAWRPAGAAGYGYTF TGTGCCTGGAGGCCCGCGGGGGCAGCTGGCTATGGCTACACCTTC
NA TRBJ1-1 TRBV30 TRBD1 CAWSIYRGATEAFF TGTGCCTGGAGTATATACAGGGGGGCCACTGAAGCTTTCTTT
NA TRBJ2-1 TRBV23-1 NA CASSQSGFEQFF TGCGCCAGCAGTCAATCGGGTTTTGAGCAGTTCTTC
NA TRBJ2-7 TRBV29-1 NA CSVEDSRTEQYF TGCAGCGTTGAAGACTCGCGGACCGAGCAGTACTTC
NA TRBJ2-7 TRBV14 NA CASSQEIGLSYEQYF TGTGCCAGCAGCCAAGAGATCGGCCTTTCCTACGAGCAGTACTTC
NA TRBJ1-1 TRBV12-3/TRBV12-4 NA CASSTRVGTEAFF TGTGCCAGCAGTACAAGAGTCGGCACTGAAGCTTTCTTT
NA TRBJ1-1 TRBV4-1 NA CASSLGYLDTEAFF TGCGCCAGCAGCCTCGGGTACCTTGACACTGAAGCTTTCTTT
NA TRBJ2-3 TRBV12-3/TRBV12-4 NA CASSSYLPGKKGTQYF TGTGCCAGCAGTTCCTATCTGCCAGGGAAAAAGGGTACGCAGTATTTT
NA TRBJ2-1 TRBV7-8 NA CASSPGPTDEQFF TGTGCCAGCAGCCCCGGTCCCACCGATGAGCAGTTCTTC
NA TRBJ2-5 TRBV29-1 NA CSPYTDGTQYF TGCAGCCCTTACACCGACGGGACCCAGTACTTC
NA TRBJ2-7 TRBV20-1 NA CSAWEGISYEQYF TGCAGTGCCTGGGAAGGGATCTCCTACGAGCAGTACTTC
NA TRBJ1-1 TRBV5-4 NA CASSQAQHGDTEAFF TGTGCCAGCAGCCAAGCACAACACGGAGACACTGAAGCTTTCTTT
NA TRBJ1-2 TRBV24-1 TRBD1 CATRVKGTGDGYTF TGTGCCACTCGTGTGAAAGGGACAGGGGATGGCTACACCTTC
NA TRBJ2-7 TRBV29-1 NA CRFGPPIEYEQYF TGCAGATTCGGACCCCCAATCGAATACGAGCAGTACTTC
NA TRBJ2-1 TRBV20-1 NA CSARGSGRNEQFF TGCAGTGCTAGAGGGTCGGGGCGGAATGAGCAGTTCTTC
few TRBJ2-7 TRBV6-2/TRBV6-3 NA CASTRGQGAYEQYF TGTGCCAGCACTCGGGGGCAGGGAGCCTACGAGCAGTACTTC
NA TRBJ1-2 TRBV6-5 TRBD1 CASIARPGQGSYGYTF TGTGCCAGCATTGCTCGTCCGGGACAGGGGAGCTATGGCTACACCTTC
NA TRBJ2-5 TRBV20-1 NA CSATFDSTLGTQYF TGCAGTGCTACCTTCGACAGTACCTTAGGGACCCAGTACTTC
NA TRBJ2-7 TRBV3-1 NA CASSQVPAYEQYF TGTGCCAGCAGCCAAGTCCCAGCTTACGAGCAGTACTTC
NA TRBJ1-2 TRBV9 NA CASSVGDTRSGYTF TGTGCCAGCAGCGTAGGCGATACACGAAGTGGCTACACCTTC